This entry lists 9 T cell receptor beta chains sequenced from one sample in a study of T cells in Graves' hyperthyroidism and ophthalmopathy. There were TCR beta CDR3 regions amplified from RNA transcripts. First-round RT-PCR of the TCR CDR3 relied on the HTBI primer set. TCRdb analysed the multiplex PCR reads with MiXCR anew, one entry per CDR3 protein. The sample has fewer than 400,000 distinct CDR3 sequences; 15% to 19% are singletons. Sequencing was performed on blood. The source of these receptors is a woman between 18 and 29 years old with Graves' hyperthyroidism that later progressed to Graves' ophthalmopathy.

This clonotype showed up just a few times. The J gene is TRBJ1-4, the V gene TRBV5-1; 9 bases line up with TRBD1. This CDR3 is 14 amino acids long. V trimming: 0 bases; J trimming: 8 bases; junction bases outside the gene matches: 2. Looked up from germline, CDR1 is SGHRS and CDR2 is YFSETQ. The CDR3 nucleotides read TGCGCCAGCAGCTTGGGACAGGGGGTCGAAAAACTGTTTTTT. It is translated as CASSLGQGVEKLFF.

Only a few counts were recorded for this clonotype. The chain recombines TRBV24-1 with TRBJ2-7; TRBD1 matches at 9 bases. J gave up 7 bases and V 5 bases, and 11 bases lay outside the gene matches. The CDR3 consists of 15 residues. Germline CDR1 is KGHDR and CDR2 is SFDVKD. The CDR3 DNA reads TGTGCCACCAGTGTATCCGGGACAGGGTTTACGGAGCAGTACTTC. Translation: CATSVSGTGFTEQYF.

This clonotype was detected ten times or more. The V call is TRBV6-5, the J call TRBJ2-1; the D is unclear. V dropped 2 bases and J dropped 6 bases, with 5 bases sitting between them. CDR1 and CDR2 (germline): MNHEY, SVGAGI. The CDR3 has 12 amino acids. CDR3 loop: CASSYGANEQFF. The DNA for the CDR3 is TGTGCCAGCAGTTACGGAGCCAATGAGCAGTTCTTC.

This clonotype was seen only a few times. The V and J genes are TRBV4-2 and TRBJ2-5; TRBD2 might be the D (5 bases). This CDR3 has 15 amino acids. In germline, CDR1 is LGHNA, CDR2 YNFKEQ. V was pared by 0 bases and J by 9 bases, with 17 bases between. Here the CDR3 DNA reads TGTGCCAGCAGCCAAGACTTTTTAGCAGGACTTCCCCAGTACTTC. It yields the protein CASSQDFLAGLPQYF.

Ten or more counts support this clonotype. The chain links TRBV7-8 to TRBJ2-1, with no clear D. CDR1 is SGHVS, CDR2 FQNEAQ, per germline. The V end was cut by 1 base, the J end by 2 bases, with 9 bases between. The CDR3 has 15 residues. The CDR3 here is CASSLVGQPYNEQFF. CDR3 in DNA: TGTGCCAGCAGCTTAGTGGGCCAACCCTACAATGAGCAGTTCTTC.

This clonotype appeared many times. The chain links TRBV3-1 to TRBJ2-7; D ambiguous. This CDR3 is built from 11 residues. Deletions cut 3 bases from V and 3 bases from J, with 3 bases between. From germline, CDR1 is LGHDT and CDR2 YNNKEL (reference sequence). The CDR3 reads CASSQDYEQYF. CDR3 sequence (DNA): TGTGCCAGCAGCCAGGACTACGAGCAGTACTTC.

On this clonotype itself: This may come from a read error, since a much larger clone is one base off. The J gene is TRBJ2-1, the V gene TRBV12-3 or TRBV12-4; unclear D gene. The CDR3 totals 15 residues. Trimming cost V 5 bases and J 0 bases, with 11 bases left between them. The CDR3 region is CASSPDCNSYNEQFF. CDR3 sequence (DNA): TGTGCCAGCAGTCCCGACTGCAACTCCTACAATGAGCAGTTCTTC.

This clonotype was recorded many times. The chain uses TRBV12-3 or TRBV12-4 and TRBJ2-1, with TRBD2 identical over 9 bases. The CDR3 extends over 15 amino acids. Trimming cost V 4 bases and J 4 bases; bases outside gene matches: 5. DNA of the CDR3: TGTGCCAGCAGTTCGGCGGGAGGGCCATACAATGAGCAGTTCTTC. Translating gives CASSSAGGPYNEQFF.

This clonotype was detected many times. V usage is TRBV15 and J usage is TRBJ2-7; D possibly corresponds to TRBD1 (5 bases). With 0 bases removed from V and 2 bases from J, the gap between germline ends came to 11 bases. This CDR3 has 15 residues. Per the germline V gene, CDR1 is LNHNV and CDR2 is YYDKDF (reference sequence). The CDR3 coding sequence is TGTGCCACCAGCAGAGAAAGCCAGGGAACCTACGAGCAGTACTTC. Translated, it gives CATSRESQGTYEQYF.